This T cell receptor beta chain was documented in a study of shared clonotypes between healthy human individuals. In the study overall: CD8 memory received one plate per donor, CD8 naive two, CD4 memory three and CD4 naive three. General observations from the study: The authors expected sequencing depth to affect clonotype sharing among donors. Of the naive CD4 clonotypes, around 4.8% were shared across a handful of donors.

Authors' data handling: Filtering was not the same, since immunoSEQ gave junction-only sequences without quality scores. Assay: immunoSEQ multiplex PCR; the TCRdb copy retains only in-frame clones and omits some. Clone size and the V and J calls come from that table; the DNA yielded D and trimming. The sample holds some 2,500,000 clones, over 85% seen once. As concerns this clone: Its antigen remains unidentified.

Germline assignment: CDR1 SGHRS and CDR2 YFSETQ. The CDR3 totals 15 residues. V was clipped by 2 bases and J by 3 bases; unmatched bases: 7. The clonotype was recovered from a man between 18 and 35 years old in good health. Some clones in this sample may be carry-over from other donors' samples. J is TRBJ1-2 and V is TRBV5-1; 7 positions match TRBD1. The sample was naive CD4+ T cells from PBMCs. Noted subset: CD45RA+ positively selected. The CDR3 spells CASSFLTGTDYGYTF. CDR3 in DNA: TGCGCCAGCAGCTTTTTGACAGGGACAGACTATGGCTACACCTTC.